This T cell receptor (beta chain) is from a study of T cell responses to AZD1222 COVID-19 vaccine. Of note for this clone: Its antigen is undetermined.

Study-level points and caveats: Clonal diversity was possibly underestimated, and the donors were mostly white British, with more females.

Trimming removed 7 bases from V and 0 bases from J, with 13 bases in between. The length of the CDR3 is 14 residues. Germline V lookup: CDR1 MDHEN, CDR2 SYDVKM. Repertoires were generated with immunoSEQ multiplex PCR, while TCRdb's copy carries only in-frame clones and drops some. The sample lists roughly 150,000 clones, 90% occurring once. V usage is TRBV28 and J usage is TRBJ2-7, with D maybe TRBD2 (6 bases). The starting material was peripheral blood, obtained 28 days after the second AZD1222 dose. The sequence came from an adult who received the AZD1222 COVID-19 vaccine. This chain's CDR3 is CASNRRVASYEQYF. The CDR3 coding sequence is TGTGCCAGCAACCGGAGGGTGGCCTCCTACGAGCAGTACTTC.